The T cell receptor (beta chain) under discussion was sequenced for a study of Ad26.COV2.S vaccination and SARS-CoV-2 variants. For the study at large: Ad26.COV2.S given intramuscularly, once or twice 56 days apart.

The CDR3 loop spans 11 amino acids. Per germline, CDR1 SGHRS and CDR2 YFSETQ. Trimming left V 0 bases short and J 10 bases short, with 8 bases between. Treatment reported: some 20 received Ad26.COV2.S at low or high dose, single or two shots; 5 received placebo; per-sample allocation not given. Material that was analyzed had been drawn on day 63 after the first vaccine or placebo injection. The assay was immunoSEQ multiplex PCR, and TCRdb's table has in-frame clones only and misses some. Of about 380,000 clones listed, under 90% are singletons. This clone was detected only a few times. The specimen was peripheral blood, collected in a trial of Ad26.COV2.S vaccine versus placebo. The chain joins TRBV5-1 to TRBJ2-7; D gene ambiguous. This TCR was recovered from a person between 18 and 60 years old who received the Ad26.COV2.S COVID-19 vaccine or a placebo. CDR3: CASSLGHLQYF. Here the CDR3 DNA reads TGCGCCAGCAGCTTGGGACACCTACAGTACTTC.